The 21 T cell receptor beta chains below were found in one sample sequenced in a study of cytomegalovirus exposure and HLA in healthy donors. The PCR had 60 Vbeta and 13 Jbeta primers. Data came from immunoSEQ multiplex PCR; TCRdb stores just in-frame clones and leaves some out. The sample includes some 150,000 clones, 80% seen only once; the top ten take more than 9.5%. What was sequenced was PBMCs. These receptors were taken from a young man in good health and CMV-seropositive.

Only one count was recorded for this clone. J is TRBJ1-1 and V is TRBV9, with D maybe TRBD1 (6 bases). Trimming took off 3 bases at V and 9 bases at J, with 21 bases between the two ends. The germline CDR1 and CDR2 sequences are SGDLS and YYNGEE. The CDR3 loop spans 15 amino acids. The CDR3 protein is CASSGTAGERDKAFF. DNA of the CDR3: TGTGCCAGCAGCGGTACAGCCGGGGAACGGGACAAAGCTTTCTTT.

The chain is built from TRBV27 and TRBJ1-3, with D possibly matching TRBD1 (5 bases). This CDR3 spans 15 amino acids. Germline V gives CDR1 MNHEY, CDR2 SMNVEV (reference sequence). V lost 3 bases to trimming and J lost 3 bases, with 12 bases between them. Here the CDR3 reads CASSFSGASGNTIYF. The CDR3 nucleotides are TGTGCCAGCAGTTTTAGCGGGGCGAGTGGAAACACCATATATTTT.

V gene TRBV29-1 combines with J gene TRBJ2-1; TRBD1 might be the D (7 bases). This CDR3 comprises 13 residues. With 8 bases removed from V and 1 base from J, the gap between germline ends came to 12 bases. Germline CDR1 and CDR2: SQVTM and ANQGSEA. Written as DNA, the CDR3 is TGCAGCCTGGCAGGGGGGTCCTACAATGAGCAGTTCTTC. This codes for CSLAGGSYNEQFF.

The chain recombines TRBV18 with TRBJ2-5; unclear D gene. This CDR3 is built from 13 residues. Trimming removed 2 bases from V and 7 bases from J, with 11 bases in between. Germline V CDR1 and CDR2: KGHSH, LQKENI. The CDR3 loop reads CASSPSEARTQYF. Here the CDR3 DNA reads TGTGCCAGCTCACCATCCGAGGCCAGGACCCAGTACTTC.

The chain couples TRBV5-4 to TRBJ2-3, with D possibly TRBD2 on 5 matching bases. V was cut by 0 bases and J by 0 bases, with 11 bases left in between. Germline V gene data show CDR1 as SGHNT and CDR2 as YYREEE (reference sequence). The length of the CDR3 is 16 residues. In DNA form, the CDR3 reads TGTGCCAGCAGCTTGGAGAGCGGCAGCAGCACAGATACGCAGTATTTT. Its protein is CASSLESGSSTDTQYF. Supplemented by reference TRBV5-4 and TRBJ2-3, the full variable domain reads ETGVTQSPTHLIKTRGQQVTLRCSSQSGHNTVSWYQQALGQGPQFIFQYYREEENGRGNFPPRFSGLQFPNYSSELNVNALELDDSALYLCASSLESGSSTDTQYFGPGTRLTVL.

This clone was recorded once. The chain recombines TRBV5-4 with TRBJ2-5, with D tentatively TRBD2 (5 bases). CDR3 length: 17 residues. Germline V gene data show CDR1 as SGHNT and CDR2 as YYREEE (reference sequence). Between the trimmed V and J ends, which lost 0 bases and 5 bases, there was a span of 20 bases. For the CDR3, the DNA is TGTGCCAGCAGCTTGGAGGGCGGGCGGATGGTAGCGGAGACCCAGTACTTC. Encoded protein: CASSLEGGRMVAETQYF.

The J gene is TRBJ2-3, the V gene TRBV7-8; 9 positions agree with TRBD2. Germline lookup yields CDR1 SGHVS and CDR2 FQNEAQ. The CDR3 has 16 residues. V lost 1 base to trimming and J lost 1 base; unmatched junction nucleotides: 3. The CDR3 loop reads CASSLVGGRGTDTQYF. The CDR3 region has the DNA TGTGCCAGCAGCTTAGTGGGCGGGAGGGGCACAGATACGCAGTATTTT.

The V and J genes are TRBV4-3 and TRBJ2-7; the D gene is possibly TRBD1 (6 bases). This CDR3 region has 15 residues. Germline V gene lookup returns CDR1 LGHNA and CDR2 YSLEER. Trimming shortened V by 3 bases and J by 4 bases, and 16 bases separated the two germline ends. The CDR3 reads CASSQEQGIMYEQYF. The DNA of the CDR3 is TGCGCCAGCAGCCAGGAACAGGGAATCATGTACGAGCAGTACTTC.

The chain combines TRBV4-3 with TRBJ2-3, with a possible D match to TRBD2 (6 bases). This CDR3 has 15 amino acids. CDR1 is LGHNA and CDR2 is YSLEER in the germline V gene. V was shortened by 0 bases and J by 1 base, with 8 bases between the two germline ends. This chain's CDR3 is CASSQDPGGTDTQYF. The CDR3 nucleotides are TGCGCCAGCAGCCAAGATCCGGGAGGCACAGATACGCAGTATTTT.

The CDR3, as DNA: TGTGCCAGCAGCCCGAGCGGGGGCTATAGCACAGATACGCAGTATTTT. It is translated as CASSPSGGYSTDTQYF. The V gene is TRBV7-6, the J gene TRBJ2-3, with TRBD2 matching 8 bases. Trimming cost V 5 bases and J 0 bases; bases outside gene matches: 7. Germline CDR1 is SGHVS and CDR2 is FNYEAQ. The CDR3 is 16 amino acids. Using reference TRBV7-6 and TRBJ2-3 for the parts outside the CDR3, the full variable domain is GAGVSQSPRYKVTKRGQDVALRCDPISGHVSLYWYRQALGQGPEFLTYFNYEAQQDKSGLPNDRFSAERPEGSISTLTIQRTEQRDSAMYRCASSPSGGYSTDTQYFGPGTRLTVL.

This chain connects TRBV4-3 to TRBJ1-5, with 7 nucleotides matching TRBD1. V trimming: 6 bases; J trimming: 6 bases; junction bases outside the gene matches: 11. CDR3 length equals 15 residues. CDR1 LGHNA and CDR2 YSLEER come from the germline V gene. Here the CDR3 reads CASSRRTGGGQPQHF. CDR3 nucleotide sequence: TGCGCCAGCAGTCGTAGGACAGGCGGTGGTCAGCCCCAGCATTTT.

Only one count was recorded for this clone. The CDR3 bases are TGTGCCAGCTTAGGGGTTTATGGCTACACCTTC. This gives the protein CASLGVYGYTF. V gene TRBV7-9 combines with J gene TRBJ1-2; a possible D gene is TRBD1 (5 bases). Trimming took 8 bases from V and 5 from J, leaving 9 bases between them. The CDR3 length is 11 residues. From germline, CDR1 is SEHNR and CDR2 FQNEAQ (reference sequence).

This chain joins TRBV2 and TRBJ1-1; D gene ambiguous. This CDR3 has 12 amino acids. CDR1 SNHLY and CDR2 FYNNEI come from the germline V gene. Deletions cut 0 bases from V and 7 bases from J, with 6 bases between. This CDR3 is CASSEARREAFF. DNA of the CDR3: TGTGCCAGCAGTGAAGCGCGTCGTGAAGCTTTCTTT. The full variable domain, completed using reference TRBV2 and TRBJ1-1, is EPEVTQTPSHQVTQMGQEVILRCVPISNHLYFYWYRQILGQKVEFLVSFYNNEISEKSEIFDDQFSVERPDGSNFTLKIRSTKLEDSAMYFCASSEARREAFFGQGTRLTVV.

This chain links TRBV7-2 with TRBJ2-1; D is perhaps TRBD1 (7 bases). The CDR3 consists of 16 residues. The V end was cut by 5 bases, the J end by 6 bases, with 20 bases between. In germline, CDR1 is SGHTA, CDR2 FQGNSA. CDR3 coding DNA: TGTGCCAGCAGCCCGCAGGGGGACTCCCGGGCCAATGAGCAGTTCTTC. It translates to CASSPQGDSRANEQFF. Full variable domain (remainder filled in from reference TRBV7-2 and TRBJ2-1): GAGVSQSPSNKVTEKGKDVELRCDPISGHTALYWYRQSLGQGLEFLIYFQGNSAPDKSGLPSDRFSAERTGGSVSTLTIQRTQQEDSAVYLCASSPQGDSRANEQFFGPGTRLTVL.

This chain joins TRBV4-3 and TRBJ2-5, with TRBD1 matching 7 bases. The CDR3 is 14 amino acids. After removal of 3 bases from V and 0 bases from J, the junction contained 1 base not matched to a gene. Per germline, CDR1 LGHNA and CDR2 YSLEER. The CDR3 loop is CASSQGQYQETQYF. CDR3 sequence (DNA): TGCGCCAGCAGCCAGGGACAGTACCAAGAGACCCAGTACTTC.

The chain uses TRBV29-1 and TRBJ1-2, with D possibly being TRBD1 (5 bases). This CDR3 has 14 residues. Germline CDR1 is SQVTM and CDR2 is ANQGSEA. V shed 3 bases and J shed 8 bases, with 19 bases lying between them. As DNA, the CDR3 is TGCAGCGTTGACGACAGCGGGTTTAACCTAGGCTACACCTTC. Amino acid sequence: CSVDDSGFNLGYTF.

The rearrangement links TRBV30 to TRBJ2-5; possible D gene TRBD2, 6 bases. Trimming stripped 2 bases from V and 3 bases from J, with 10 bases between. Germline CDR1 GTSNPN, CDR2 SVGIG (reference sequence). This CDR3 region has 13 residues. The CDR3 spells CAWSYGGKETQYF. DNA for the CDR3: TGTGCCTGGAGTTACGGGGGTAAAGAGACCCAGTACTTC.

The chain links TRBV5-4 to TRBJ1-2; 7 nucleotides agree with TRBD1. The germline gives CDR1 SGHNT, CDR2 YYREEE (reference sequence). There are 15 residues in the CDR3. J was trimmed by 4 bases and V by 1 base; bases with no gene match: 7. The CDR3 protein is CASSLIQGVIYGYTF. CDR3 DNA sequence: TGTGCCAGCAGCTTGATTCAGGGGGTTATCTATGGCTACACCTTC.

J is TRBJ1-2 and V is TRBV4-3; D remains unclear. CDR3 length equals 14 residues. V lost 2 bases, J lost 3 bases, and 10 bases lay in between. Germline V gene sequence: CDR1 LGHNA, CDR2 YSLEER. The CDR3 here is CASSQSGFDYGYTF. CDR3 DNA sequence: TGCGCCAGCAGCCAATCGGGGTTTGACTATGGCTACACCTTC.

The DNA for the CDR3 is TGTGCCAGCAGCGATAAGACAGGGGGCTTCTACGAGCAGTACTTC. Protein product: CASSDKTGGFYEQYF. This chain uses TRBV9 with TRBJ2-7; 10 bases map to TRBD1. This CDR3 region has 15 residues. Germline CDR1 is SGDLS and CDR2 is YYNGEE. The J segment lost 3 bases and the V segment lost 3 bases, leaving 6 bases of the junction unmatched.

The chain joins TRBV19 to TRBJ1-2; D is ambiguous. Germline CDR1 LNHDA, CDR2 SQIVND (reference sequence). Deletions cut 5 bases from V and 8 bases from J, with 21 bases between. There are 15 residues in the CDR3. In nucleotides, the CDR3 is TGTGCCAGTAGTGTTGCCGCGTCCGGAGTCGAGGGCTACACCTTC. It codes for CASSVAASGVEGYTF.